This TCR beta chain was retrieved from a study of vaccination and CD4 T cells after COVID-19. Overall study context: Four females and six males made up the convalescents, with two Hispanic. Post-COVID sampling occurred a median approximately 100 days after diagnosis (range 35 to 161).

Treatment defined: approximately nine-day PBMC culture with coronavirus spike peptide pools or control peptides (ViraFEST assay). US Alpha, Beta and Delta variants postdated the positive PCR dates, which ran from March to December 2020. CDR1 SGDLS and CDR2 YYNGEE come from the germline V gene. The CDR3 is 13 residues long. Between the trimmed V and J ends, which lost 4 bases and 10 bases, there was a span of 12 bases. Cultured CD4+ T cell DNA was sequenced using the Oncomine TCR Beta short-read assay. TCRdb ran MiXCR on the PCR reads and lists one entry per CDR3 protein. The sample contains about 25,000 distinct CDR3 sequences, roughly 49% of which appear only once. Concerning this clonotype itself: Its cognate antigen is unknown.

Material: CD4+ T cells from blood, cultured in vitro. This clonotype originated in a human donor who had recovered from COVID-19. This chain connects TRBV9 to TRBJ1-6; D is unresolved. The DNA for the CDR3 is TGTGCCAGCAGCTCCGCGGTGGGCTCACCCCTCCACTTT. This codes for CASSSAVGSPLHF.